The present T cell receptor (beta chain) was sequenced within a study of T cells in Graves' hyperthyroidism and ophthalmopathy. Study summary: Blood from the periphery was taken at initial diagnosis, before any treatment.

This clonotype has just a few counts. The study defined stable Graves' hyperthyroidism as no ophthalmopathy progression within 18 months. Clinical symptoms, serum thyroxine, TRAb, thyroid ultrasound and orbital computed tomography established diagnosis. Authors of the study amplified TCR beta CDR3 regions from RNA transcripts. TCR CDR3 underwent first-round RT-PCR with the HTBI primer set. From the multiplex PCR reads, TCRdb called clonotypes with MiXCR, one entry per CDR3 protein. The sample yields a few hundred thousand distinct CDR3 sequences, under 15% seen once. Germline-derived CDR1 and CDR2 are KGHSH and LQKENI. This CDR3 is built from 13 residues. V was trimmed by 5 bases and J by 4 bases, leaving 11 bases between them.

The source of this sequence is a woman aged 18-29 years with Graves' hyperthyroidism. The chain couples TRBV18 to TRBJ1-1; D is perhaps TRBD1 (5 bases). The sample taken for sequencing was blood. The CDR3 loop is CASSDRGITEAFF. CDR3 DNA sequence: TGTGCCAGCTCAGATAGGGGTATCACTGAAGCTTTCTTT.